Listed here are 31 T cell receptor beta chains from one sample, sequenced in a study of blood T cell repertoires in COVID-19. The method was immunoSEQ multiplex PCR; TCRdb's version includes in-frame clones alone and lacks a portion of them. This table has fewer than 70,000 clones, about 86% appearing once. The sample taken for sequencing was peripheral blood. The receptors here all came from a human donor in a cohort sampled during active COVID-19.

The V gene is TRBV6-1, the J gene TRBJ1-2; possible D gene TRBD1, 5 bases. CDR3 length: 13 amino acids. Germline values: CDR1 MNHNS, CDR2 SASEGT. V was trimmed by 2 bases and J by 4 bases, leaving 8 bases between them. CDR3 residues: CASSERDFYGYTF. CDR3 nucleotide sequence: TGTGCCAGCAGTGAAAGGGACTTCTATGGCTACACCTTC.

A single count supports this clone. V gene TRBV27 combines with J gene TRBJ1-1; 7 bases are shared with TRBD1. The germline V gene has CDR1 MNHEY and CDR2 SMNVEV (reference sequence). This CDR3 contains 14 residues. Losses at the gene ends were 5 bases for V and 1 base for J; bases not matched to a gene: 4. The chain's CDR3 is CASSTGARNTEAFF. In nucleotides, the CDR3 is TGTGCCAGCAGTACAGGGGCCAGGAACACTGAAGCTTTCTTT.

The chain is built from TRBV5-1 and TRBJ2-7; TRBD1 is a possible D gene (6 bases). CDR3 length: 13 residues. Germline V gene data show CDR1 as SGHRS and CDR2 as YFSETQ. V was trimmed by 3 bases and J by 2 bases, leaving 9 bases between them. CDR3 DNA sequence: TGCGCCAGCAGCTGGACAGTAACCTACGAGCAGTACTTC. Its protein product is CASSWTVTYEQYF.

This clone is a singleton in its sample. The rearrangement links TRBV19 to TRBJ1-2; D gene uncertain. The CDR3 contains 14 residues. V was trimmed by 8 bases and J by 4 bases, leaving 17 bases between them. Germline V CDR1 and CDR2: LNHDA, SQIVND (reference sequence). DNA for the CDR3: TGTGCCAGTCAGTGGCTGGGCAGTACCTATGGCTACACCTTC. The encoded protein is CASQWLGSTYGYTF. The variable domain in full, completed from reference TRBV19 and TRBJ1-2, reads DGGITQSPKYLFRKEGQNVTLSCEQNLNHDAMYWYRQDPGQGLRLIYYSQIVNDFQKGDIAEGYSVSREKKESFPLTVTSAQKNPTAFYLCASQWLGSTYGYTFGSGTRLTVV.

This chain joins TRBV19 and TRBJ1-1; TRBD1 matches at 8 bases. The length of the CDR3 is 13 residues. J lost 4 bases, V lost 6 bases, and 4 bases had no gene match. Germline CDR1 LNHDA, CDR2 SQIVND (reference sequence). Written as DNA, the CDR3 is TGTGCCAGTAGAGGCACAGGGGGCACTGAAGCTTTCTTT. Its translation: CASRGTGGTEAFF.

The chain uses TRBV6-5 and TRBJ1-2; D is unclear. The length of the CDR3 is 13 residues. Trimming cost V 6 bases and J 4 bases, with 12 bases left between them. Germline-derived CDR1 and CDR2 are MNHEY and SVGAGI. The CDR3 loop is CASSSLLGYGYTF. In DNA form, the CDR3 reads TGTGCCAGCAGCTCTCTCCTCGGCTATGGCTACACCTTC.

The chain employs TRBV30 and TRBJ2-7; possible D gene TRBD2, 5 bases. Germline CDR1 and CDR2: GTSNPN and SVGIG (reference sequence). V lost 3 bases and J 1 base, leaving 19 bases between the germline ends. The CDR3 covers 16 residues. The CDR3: CAWRGSGSGLSYEQYF. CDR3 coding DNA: TGTGCCTGGAGAGGAAGCGGTTCCGGCCTTTCCTACGAGCAGTACTTC. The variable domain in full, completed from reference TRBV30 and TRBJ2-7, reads SQTIHQWPATLVQPVGSPLSLECTVEGTSNPNLYWYRQAAGRGLQLLFYSVGIGQISSEVPQNLSASRPQDRQFILSSKKLLLSDSGFYLCAWRGSGSGLSYEQYFGPGTRLTVT.

Here the CDR3 reads CASSYPELGLLRREQFF. The CDR3 DNA reads TGTGCCAGCAGTTACCCCGAGCTGGGACTCTTGCGCCGTGAGCAGTTCTTC. The chain combines TRBV6-2 or TRBV6-3 with TRBJ2-1; TRBD2 might be the D (6 bases). Between the trimmed V and J ends, which lost 2 bases and 9 bases, there was a span of 23 bases. Germline V gene sequence: CDR1 MNHEY, CDR2 SVGEGT. The CDR3 length is 17 residues.

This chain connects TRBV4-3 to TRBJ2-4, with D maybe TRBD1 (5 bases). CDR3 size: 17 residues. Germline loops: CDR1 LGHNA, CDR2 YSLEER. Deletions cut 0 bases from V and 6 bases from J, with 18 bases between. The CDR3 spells CASSQDRGGSYGNIQYF. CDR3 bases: TGCGCCAGCAGCCAAGATAGGGGTGGATCGTATGGAAACATTCAGTACTTC.

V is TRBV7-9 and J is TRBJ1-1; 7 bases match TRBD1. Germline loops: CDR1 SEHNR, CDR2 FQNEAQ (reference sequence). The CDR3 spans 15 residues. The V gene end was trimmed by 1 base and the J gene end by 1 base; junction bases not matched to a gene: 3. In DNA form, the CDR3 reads TGTGCCAGCAGCTTAGTTGGGACAGCGAACACTGAAGCTTTCTTT. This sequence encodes CASSLVGTANTEAFF. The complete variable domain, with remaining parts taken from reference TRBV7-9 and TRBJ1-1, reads DTGVSQNPRHKITKRGQNVTFRCDPISEHNRLYWYRQTLGQGPEFLTYFQNEAQLEKSRLLSDRFSAERPKGSFSTLEIQRTEQGDSAMYLCASSLVGTANTEAFFGQGTRLTVV.

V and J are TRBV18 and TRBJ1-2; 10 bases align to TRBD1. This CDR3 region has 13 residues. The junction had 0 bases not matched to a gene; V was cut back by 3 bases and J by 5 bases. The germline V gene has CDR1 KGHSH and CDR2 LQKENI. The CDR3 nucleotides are TGTGCCAGCTCACCGGGACAGGGGTATGGCTACACCTTC. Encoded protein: CASSPGQGYGYTF.

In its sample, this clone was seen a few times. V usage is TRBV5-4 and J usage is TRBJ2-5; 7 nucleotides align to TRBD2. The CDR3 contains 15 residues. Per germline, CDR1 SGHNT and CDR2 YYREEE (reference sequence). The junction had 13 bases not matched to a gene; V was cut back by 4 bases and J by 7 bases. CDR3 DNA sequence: TGTGCCAGCAGCCCAGGGAGTAACCAGCGGGGGACCCAGTACTTC. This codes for CASSPGSNQRGTQYF.

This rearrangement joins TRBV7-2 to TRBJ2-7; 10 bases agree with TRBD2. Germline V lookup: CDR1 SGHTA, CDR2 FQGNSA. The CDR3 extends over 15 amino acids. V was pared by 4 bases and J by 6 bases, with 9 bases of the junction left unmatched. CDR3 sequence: CASSSYLAGGGEQYF. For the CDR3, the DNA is TGTGCCAGCAGCTCCTATTTAGCGGGAGGTGGCGAGCAGTACTTC.

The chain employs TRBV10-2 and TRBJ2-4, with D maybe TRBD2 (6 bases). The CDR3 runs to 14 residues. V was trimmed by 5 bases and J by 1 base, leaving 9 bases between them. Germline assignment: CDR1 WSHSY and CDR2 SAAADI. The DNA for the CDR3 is TGCGCCAGCAGTCCTGGGGGGGCCAAAAACATTCAGTACTTC. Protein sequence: CASSPGGAKNIQYF.

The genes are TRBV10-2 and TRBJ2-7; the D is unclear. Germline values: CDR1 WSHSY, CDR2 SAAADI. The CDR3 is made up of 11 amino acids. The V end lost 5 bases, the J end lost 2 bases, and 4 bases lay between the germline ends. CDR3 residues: CASSLTYEQYF. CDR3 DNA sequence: TGCGCCAGCAGTCTTACCTACGAGCAGTACTTC.

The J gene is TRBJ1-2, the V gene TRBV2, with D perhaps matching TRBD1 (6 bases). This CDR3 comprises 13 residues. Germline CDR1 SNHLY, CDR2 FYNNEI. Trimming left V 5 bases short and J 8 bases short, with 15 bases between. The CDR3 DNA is TGTGCCAGCAGTTCCTACAGGGTAGAGGGCTACACCTTC. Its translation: CASSSYRVEGYTF.

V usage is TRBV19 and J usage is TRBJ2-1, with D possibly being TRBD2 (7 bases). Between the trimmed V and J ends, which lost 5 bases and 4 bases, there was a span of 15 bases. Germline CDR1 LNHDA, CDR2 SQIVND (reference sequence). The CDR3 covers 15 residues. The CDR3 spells CASSPGGAGYNEQFF. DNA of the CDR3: TGTGCCAGTAGTCCTGGGGGGGCGGGGTACAATGAGCAGTTCTTC.

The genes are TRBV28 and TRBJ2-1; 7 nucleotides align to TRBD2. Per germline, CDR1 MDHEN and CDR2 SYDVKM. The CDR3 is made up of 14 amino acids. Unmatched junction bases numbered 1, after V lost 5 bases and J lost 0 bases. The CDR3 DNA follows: TGTGCCAGCAGTAGCGGGGTCTCCTACAATGAGCAGTTCTTC. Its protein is CASSSGVSYNEQFF.

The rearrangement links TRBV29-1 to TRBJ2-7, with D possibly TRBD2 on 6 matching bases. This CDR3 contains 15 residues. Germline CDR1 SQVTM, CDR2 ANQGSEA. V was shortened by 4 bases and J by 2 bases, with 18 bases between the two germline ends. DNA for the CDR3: TGCAGCGTTGTGACGGGGGAAACTAGTCCCTACGAGCAGTACTTC. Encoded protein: CSVVTGETSPYEQYF.

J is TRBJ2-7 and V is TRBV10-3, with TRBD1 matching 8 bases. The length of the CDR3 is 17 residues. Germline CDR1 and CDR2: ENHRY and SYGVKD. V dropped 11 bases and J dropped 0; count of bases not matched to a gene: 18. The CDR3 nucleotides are TGTGCCTCCCCCCCCAGCCCGGACAGGGCAAACTCCTACGAGCAGTACTTC. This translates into CASPPSPDRANSYEQYF.

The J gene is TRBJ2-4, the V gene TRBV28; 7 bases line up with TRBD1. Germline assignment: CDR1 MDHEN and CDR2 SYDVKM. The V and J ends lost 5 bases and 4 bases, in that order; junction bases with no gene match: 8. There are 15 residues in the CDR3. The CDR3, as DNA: TGTGCCAGCAGTCTGGGAACGACAGGGAAAAACATTCAGTACTTC. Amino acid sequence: CASSLGTTGKNIQYF.

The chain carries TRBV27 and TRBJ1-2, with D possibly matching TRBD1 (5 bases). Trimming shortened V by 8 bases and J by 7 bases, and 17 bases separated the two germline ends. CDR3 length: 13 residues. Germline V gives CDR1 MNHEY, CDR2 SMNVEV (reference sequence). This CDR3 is CASPNGGEGGYTF. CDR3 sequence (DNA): TGTGCCAGCCCGAATGGGGGGGAGGGTGGCTACACCTTC.

The CDR3 DNA is TGTGCCAGCAGGTTAACAGGGGGGCCTCTCGATACGCAGTATTTT. Translation gives CASRLTGGPLDTQYF. The chain links TRBV27 to TRBJ2-3; 8 positions agree with TRBD1. Germline V lookup: CDR1 MNHEY, CDR2 SMNVEV (reference sequence). The CDR3 is 15 amino acids. The ends lost 6 bases at V and 6 bases at J; junction bases unmatched: 11.

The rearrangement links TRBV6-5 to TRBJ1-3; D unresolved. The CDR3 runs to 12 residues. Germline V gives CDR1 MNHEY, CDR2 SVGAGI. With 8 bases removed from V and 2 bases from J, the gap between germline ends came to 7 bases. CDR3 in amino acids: CASCLPGNTIYF. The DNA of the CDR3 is TGTGCCAGCTGTCTCCCTGGAAACACCATATATTTT.

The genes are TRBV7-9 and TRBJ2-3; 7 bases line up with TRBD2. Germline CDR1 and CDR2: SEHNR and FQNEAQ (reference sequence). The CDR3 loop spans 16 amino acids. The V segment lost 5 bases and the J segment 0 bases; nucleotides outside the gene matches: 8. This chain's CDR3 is CASSNHLRGSTDTQYF. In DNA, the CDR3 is TGTGCCAGCAGCAATCACTTGCGGGGGAGCACAGATACGCAGTATTTT.

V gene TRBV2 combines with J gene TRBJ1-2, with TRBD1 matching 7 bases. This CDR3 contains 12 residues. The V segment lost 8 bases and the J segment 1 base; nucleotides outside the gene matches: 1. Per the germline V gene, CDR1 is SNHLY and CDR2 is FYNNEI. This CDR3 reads CASAGGNYGYTF. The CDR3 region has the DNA TGTGCCAGCGCAGGGGGTAACTATGGCTACACCTTC.

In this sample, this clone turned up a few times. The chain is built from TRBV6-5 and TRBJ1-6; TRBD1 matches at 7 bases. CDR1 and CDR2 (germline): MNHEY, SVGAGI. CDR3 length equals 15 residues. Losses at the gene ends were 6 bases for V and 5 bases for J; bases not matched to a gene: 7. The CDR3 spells CASRTRDSDNSPLHF. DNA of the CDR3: TGTGCCAGCAGAACGAGGGACAGCGATAATTCACCCCTCCACTTT.

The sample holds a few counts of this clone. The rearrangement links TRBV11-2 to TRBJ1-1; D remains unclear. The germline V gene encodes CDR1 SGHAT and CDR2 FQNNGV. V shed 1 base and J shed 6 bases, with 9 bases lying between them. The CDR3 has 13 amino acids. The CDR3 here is CASSLGRWAEAFF. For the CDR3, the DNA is TGTGCCAGCAGCTTAGGCAGGTGGGCTGAAGCTTTCTTT.

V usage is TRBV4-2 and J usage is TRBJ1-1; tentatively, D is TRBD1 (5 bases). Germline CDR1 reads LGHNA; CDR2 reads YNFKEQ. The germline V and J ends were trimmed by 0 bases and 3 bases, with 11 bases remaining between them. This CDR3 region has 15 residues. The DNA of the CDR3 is TGTGCCAGCAGCCAAGAGGGGCTAACTTACACTGAAGCTTTCTTT. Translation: CASSQEGLTYTEAFF.

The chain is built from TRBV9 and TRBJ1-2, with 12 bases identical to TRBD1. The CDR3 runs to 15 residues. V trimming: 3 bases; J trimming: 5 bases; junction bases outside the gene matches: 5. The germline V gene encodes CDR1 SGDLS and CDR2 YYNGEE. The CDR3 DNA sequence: TGTGCCAGCAGCGCTCGGGGACAGGGGGCTTATGGCTACACCTTC. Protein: CASSARGQGAYGYTF. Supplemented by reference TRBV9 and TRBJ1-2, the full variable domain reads DSGVTQTPKHLITATGQRVTLRCSPRSGDLSVYWYQQSLDQGLQFLIQYYNGEERAKGNILERFSAQQFPDLHSELNLSSLELGDSALYFCASSARGQGAYGYTFGSGTRLTVV.

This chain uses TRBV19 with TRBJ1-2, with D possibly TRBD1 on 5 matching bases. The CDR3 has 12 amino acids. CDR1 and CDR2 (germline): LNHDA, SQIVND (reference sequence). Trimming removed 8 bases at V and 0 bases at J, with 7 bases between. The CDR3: CASSRANYGYTF. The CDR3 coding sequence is TGTGCCAGTTCCAGGGCTAACTATGGCTACACCTTC. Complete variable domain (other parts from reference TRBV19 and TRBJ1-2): DGGITQSPKYLFRKEGQNVTLSCEQNLNHDAMYWYRQDPGQGLRLIYYSQIVNDFQKGDIAEGYSVSREKKESFPLTVTSAQKNPTAFYLCASSRANYGYTFGSGTRLTVV.